This entry features one T cell receptor (beta chain) sequence. The sample belongs to a study of blood T cell repertoires in COVID-19. As for the study in general: Specimens from acute and convalescent COVID-19 originated in the United States, Italy and Spain. The cDNA or gDNA used as material had been derived from T cells, B-cell-depleted T cells, or PBMCs.

In the source study's methods: For nucleated cells, counts were estimated from reference gene primer amplification. The method was immunoSEQ multiplex PCR; TCRdb's version includes in-frame clones alone and lacks a portion of them. The V and J calls and clone size come from that table; D and trimming were worked out from the DNA. The sample carries about 70,000 clones, 85% recorded once. V trimming: 4 bases; J trimming: 2 bases; junction bases outside the gene matches: 2. Germline V gene sequence: CDR1 SGHRS, CDR2 YFSETQ. The CDR3 runs 14 residues. The clonotype originates from a man of 80 years or more with acute or convalescent COVID-19. This chain joins TRBV5-1 and TRBJ1-2, with 10 bases fitting TRBD1. Source material: peripheral blood. CDR3 protein: CASSTGQGNYGYTF. The CDR3 DNA follows: TGCGCCAGCAGCACGGGACAGGGGAACTATGGCTACACCTTC.